This TCR beta chain was sequenced for a study of cytomegalovirus exposure and HLA in healthy donors. General observations from the study: TCR beta V segments were, for the most part, productive about 87% or about 30% of the time in an earlier analysis.

The primer mix had 60 Vbeta and 13 Jbeta primers. The table came from immunoSEQ multiplex PCR; TCRdb's copy has only in-frame clones and leaves some out. The profile shows about 99,000 clones, around 77% of them singletons. In its sample, this clone was seen a few times. What it binds is unknown. CDR3 length equals 13 residues. The V end was cut by 5 bases, the J end by 1 base, with 8 bases between. Germline V gene data show CDR1 as WSHSY and CDR2 as SAAADI. This receptor was obtained from a man aged 35 to 55 in good health and CMV-seronegative. This chain uses TRBV10-2 with TRBJ1-1, with D possibly TRBD1 on 5 matching bases. Sequencing was performed on PBMCs. CDR3 residues: CASSPTGNTEAFF. The CDR3 DNA sequence: TGCGCCAGCAGTCCTACAGGGAACACTGAAGCTTTCTTT.